The 5 T cell receptor beta chains below were found in one sample sequenced in a study of blood T cell repertoires in COVID-19 (dated by TCRdb to 2020 to 2022). To prepare the library, the immunoSEQ multiplex PCR assay was applied. This immuneACCESS table, as held by TCRdb, lists in-frame sequences with V and J called but not all clones. Of the missing ones, under half trace to an unresolved V gene in checked studies; the others have no known cause. The sample profile shows about 250,000 clones; around 92% of them were found once. The ten most abundant clones make up around 3.7% of the sample. The sample consisted of PBMCs or T cells enriched from blood (not recorded which). Every receptor here comes from a woman under 40 with acute COVID-19.

V and J are TRBV29-1 and TRBJ2-3; perhaps TRBD1 as D (5 bases). Germline-derived CDR1 and CDR2 are SQVTM and ANQGSEA. The CDR3 sequence is 14 residues long. The ends were cut back, 1 base at V and 4 bases at J, with 12 bases in the middle. The CDR3, as DNA: TGCAGCGTTGAAGGGGCAGGGATGGCAGATACGCAGTATTTT. Its protein product is CSVEGAGMADTQYF.

This chain joins TRBV27 and TRBJ1-4, with D maybe TRBD1 (5 bases). Trimming left V 6 bases short and J 7 bases short, with 15 bases between. The germline gives CDR1 MNHEY, CDR2 SMNVEV (reference sequence). There are 14 residues in the CDR3. CDR3 loop: CASRFSGGAEKLFF. The CDR3, as DNA: TGTGCCAGCAGGTTCTCGGGGGGAGCTGAAAAACTGTTTTTT.

The chain is built from TRBV7-9 and TRBJ2-5; TRBD2 matches at 10 bases. Germline V gene data show CDR1 as SEHNR and CDR2 as FQNEAQ (reference sequence). Trimming took 5 bases from V and 4 from J; bases not matched to a gene: 4. CDR3 length: 14 amino acids. The CDR3 nucleotides read TGTGCCAGCAGCCAGCGGGGGGGCCCAGAGACCCAGTACTTC. This translates into CASSQRGGPETQYF. Together with reference TRBV7-9 and TRBJ2-5, the CDR3 gives the full variable domain: DTGVSQNPRHKITKRGQNVTFRCDPISEHNRLYWYRQTLGQGPEFLTYFQNEAQLEKSRLLSDRFSAERPKGSFSTLEIQRTEQGDSAMYLCASSQRGGPETQYFGPGTRLLVL.

V and J are TRBV5-1 and TRBJ1-6; TRBD1 matches 7 bases. The V gene end was trimmed by 3 bases and the J gene end by 7 bases; junction bases not matched to a gene: 1. The CDR3 extends over 13 amino acids. Per the germline V gene, CDR1 is SGHRS and CDR2 is YFSETQ. CDR3 amino acids: CASSSQGNSPLHF. The DNA of the CDR3 is TGCGCCAGCAGCTCACAGGGGAATTCACCCCTCCACTTT.

The chain has TRBV7-8 and TRBJ1-2, with a possible D match to TRBD1 (5 bases). Trimming shortened V by 5 bases and J by 8 bases, and 18 bases separated the two germline ends. In germline, CDR1 is SGHVS, CDR2 FQNEAQ. This CDR3 spans 14 amino acids. In DNA form, the CDR3 reads TGTGCCAGCAGCCCTACAGGCACTGGGGGGGGCTACACCTTC. As protein: CASSPTGTGGGYTF.